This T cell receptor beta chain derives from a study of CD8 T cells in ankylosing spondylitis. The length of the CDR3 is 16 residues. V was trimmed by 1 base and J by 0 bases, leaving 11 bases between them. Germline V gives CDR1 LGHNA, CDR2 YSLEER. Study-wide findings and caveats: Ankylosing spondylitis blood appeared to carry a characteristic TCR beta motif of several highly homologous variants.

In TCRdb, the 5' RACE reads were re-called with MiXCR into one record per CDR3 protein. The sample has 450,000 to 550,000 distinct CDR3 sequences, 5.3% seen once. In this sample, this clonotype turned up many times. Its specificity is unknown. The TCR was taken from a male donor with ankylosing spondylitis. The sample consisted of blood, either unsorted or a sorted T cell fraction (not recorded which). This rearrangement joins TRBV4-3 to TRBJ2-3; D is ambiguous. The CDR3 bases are TGCGCCAGCAGCCAAGGAGGCGGCTCTAGCACAGATACGCAGTATTTT. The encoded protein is CASSQGGGSSTDTQYF.